These T cell receptor beta chains were read from a single sample in a study of beta chain features in type 1 diabetes. This table comes from immunoSEQ multiplex PCR, and its TCRdb copy is limited to in-frame clones, with some not included. Of about 620,000 clones detected, roughly 16% appear once; the ten largest clones hold 0.09% to 0.095%. Sequences were obtained from naive CD4+ T cells from blood. The receptors here all came from a young man in good health. Each CDR3 is given with its conserved first and last residue. D genes are given only for firm matches. Only part of the rows carry a size: once, few, many, or a class if the clone is expanded.

J | size | V | D | CDR3 | DNA
TRBJ2-7 | few | TRBV29-1 | TRBD1 | CSALWTGGGYEQYF | TGCAGCGCCCTCTGGACAGGGGGCGGTTACGAGCAGTACTTC
TRBJ1-1 | few | TRBV7-3 | NA | CASSSSTVNTEAFF | TGTGCCAGCAGCTCATCGACAGTGAACACTGAAGCTTTCTTT
TRBJ2-3 | many | TRBV10-3 | NA | CAISAGRTDTQYF | TGTGCCATCTCGGCAGGGAGGACAGATACGCAGTATTTT
TRBJ2-7 | few | TRBV7-2 | TRBD1 | CASKDRDRGYEQYF | TGTGCCAGCAAGGACAGGGACAGGGGCTACGAGCAGTACTTC
TRBJ2-3 | many | TRBV23-1 | NA | CASSPGGSSTDTQYF | TGCGCCAGCAGTCCGGGGGGCTCTAGCACAGATACGCAGTATTTT
TRBJ2-6 | few | TRBV27 | NA | CASSPFLVGSGANVLTF | TGTGCCAGCAGTCCATTTTTGGTCGGCTCTGGGGCCAACGTCCTGACTTTC
TRBJ2-7 | NA | TRBV28 | TRBD1 | CASSPRDRALYEQYF | TGTGCCAGCAGTCCCCGGGACAGAGCGCTCTACGAGCAGTACTTC
TRBJ2-5 | NA | TRBV2 | NA | CASSAQNQETQYF | TGTGCCAGCAGTGCCCAAAACCAAGAGACCCAGTACTTC
TRBJ2-5 | few | TRBV5-6 | NA | CASSFPTARETQYF | TGTGCCAGCAGCTTCCCGACCGCGCGAGAGACCCAGTACTTC
TRBJ2-1 | few | TRBV9 | NA | CASSVMSSYNEQFF | TGTGCCAGCAGCGTTATGAGCTCCTACAATGAGCAGTTCTTC
TRBJ1-1 | NA | TRBV11-3 | TRBD1 | CASSPRTGVNTEAFF | TGTGCCAGCAGCCCGAGGACAGGGGTGAACACTGAAGCTTTCTTT
TRBJ1-2 | few | TRBV29-1 | TRBD1 | CSVGQTGIYGYTF | TGCAGCGTGGGGCAGACAGGGATCTATGGCTACACCTTC
TRBJ2-5 | few | TRBV7-8 | NA | CASSFWRLELSKETQYF | TGTGCCAGCAGCTTTTGGCGGTTGGAACTATCAAAAGAGACCCAGTACTTC
TRBJ1-5 | NA | TRBV6-5 | TRBD1 | CASREGQVAQPQHF | TGTGCCAGCAGGGAGGGACAGGTCGCTCAGCCCCAGCATTTT
TRBJ2-5 | few | TRBV28 | NA | CASSPGETQYF | TGTGCCAGCAGCCCCGGAGAGACCCAGTACTTC
TRBJ1-2 | NA | TRBV28 | NA | CASSRSPSQIYGYTF | TGTGCCAGCAGCCGATCTCCGTCACAGATCTATGGCTACACCTTC
TRBJ2-7 | few | TRBV6-1 | NA | CASSEEGRGTYEQYF | TGTGCCAGCAGTGAAGAAGGAAGGGGAACCTACGAGCAGTACTTC
TRBJ2-1 | NA | TRBV5-1 | NA | CASSPSGGAYNEQFF | TGCGCCAGCAGCCCCTCCGGAGGTGCTTACAATGAGCAGTTCTTC